These T cell receptor beta chains were read from a single sample in a study of T cell responses to AZD1222 COVID-19 vaccine. Produced via immunoSEQ multiplex PCR; TCRdb's table is partial and in-frame only. There are some 150,000 clones in the sample; more than 75% occur only once, and 4% to 6% lies in the top ten. The sequenced sample was peripheral blood, obtained on day 0 of AZD1222 vaccination. Receptor source: an adult in good health. CDR3s include the opening cysteine and the closing phenylalanine or tryptophan. The D gene is left open where the match is weak. Clone size is shown for a subset of rows, as once, few, many or a class of expanded clone.

D gene: TRBD2; J gene: TRBJ2-1; clone size: NA; V gene: TRBV2; CDR3 protein: CASSESGAVQFF; CDR3 DNA: TGTGCCAGCAGTGAAAGCGGGGCTGTCCAATTCTTC
D gene: NA; J gene: TRBJ1-6; clone size: NA; V gene: TRBV5-1; CDR3 protein: CASSPDRVPLHF; CDR3 DNA: TGCGCCAGCAGCCCGGACCGGGTACCCCTCCACTTT
D gene: NA; J gene: TRBJ2-7; clone size: NA; V gene: TRBV4-2; CDR3 protein: CASSQVLGEFYEQYF; CDR3 DNA: TGTGCCAGCAGCCAAGTTTTGGGGGAATTCTACGAGCAGTACTTC
D gene: NA; J gene: TRBJ1-5; clone size: NA; V gene: TRBV9; CDR3 protein: CASSVDGLTGYQPQHF; CDR3 DNA: TGTGCCAGCAGCGTCGACGGGCTAACGGGATATCAGCCCCAGCATTTT
D gene: NA; J gene: TRBJ1-5; clone size: NA; V gene: TRBV6-5; CDR3 protein: CASFNSNQPQHF; CDR3 DNA: TGTGCCAGCTTCAATAGCAATCAGCCCCAGCATTTT
D gene: NA; J gene: TRBJ2-7; clone size: NA; V gene: TRBV3-1/TRBV3-2; CDR3 protein: CASSQDGGVGYEQYF; CDR3 DNA: TGTGCCAGCAGCCAAGATGGGGGAGTGGGTTACGAGCAGTACTTC
D gene: TRBD1; J gene: TRBJ1-1; clone size: NA; V gene: TRBV7-9; CDR3 protein: CASSEDRGRVAFF; CDR3 DNA: TGTGCCAGCAGCGAGGACAGGGGGCGGGTGGCTTTCTTT
D gene: NA; J gene: TRBJ1-6; clone size: NA; V gene: TRBV7-2; CDR3 protein: CASSAPAYNSPLHF; CDR3 DNA: TGTGCCAGCAGCGCCCCCGCTTATAATTCACCCCTCCACTTT
D gene: NA; J gene: TRBJ1-1; clone size: NA; V gene: TRBV3-1/TRBV3-2; CDR3 protein: CASSQASTPNTEAFF; CDR3 DNA: TGTGCCAGCAGCCAAGCCTCGACACCGAACACTGAAGCTTTCTTT
D gene: NA; J gene: TRBJ2-3; clone size: NA; V gene: TRBV19; CDR3 protein: CASSAIFTGTDTQYF; CDR3 DNA: TGTGCCAGTAGCGCCATATTCACGGGCACAGATACGCAGTATTTT
D gene: TRBD1; J gene: TRBJ1-3; clone size: NA; V gene: TRBV6-5; CDR3 protein: CASRRQGRGNTIYF; CDR3 DNA: TGTGCCAGCAGGAGACAGGGCCGCGGAAACACCATATATTTT
D gene: TRBD1; J gene: TRBJ1-1; clone size: NA; V gene: TRBV7-2; CDR3 protein: CASSPRQGSSTEAFF; CDR3 DNA: TGTGCCAGCAGCCCGCGACAGGGTAGTAGCACTGAAGCTTTCTTT
D gene: NA; J gene: TRBJ1-6; clone size: NA; V gene: TRBV28; CDR3 protein: CASDRTNSPLHF; CDR3 DNA: TGTGCCAGCGACCGTACTAATTCACCCCTCCACTTT
D gene: NA; J gene: TRBJ1-5; clone size: NA; V gene: TRBV5-1; CDR3 protein: CATKETPSSIQPQHF; CDR3 DNA: TGCGCCACTAAAGAGACCCCCTCCTCGATTCAGCCCCAGCATTTT
D gene: TRBD2; J gene: TRBJ2-3; clone size: NA; V gene: TRBV2; CDR3 protein: CASSERSGGTDTQYF; CDR3 DNA: TGTGCCAGCAGTGAGAGGAGCGGGGGGACAGATACGCAGTATTTT
D gene: TRBD2; J gene: TRBJ2-3; clone size: NA; V gene: TRBV5-4; CDR3 protein: CASSPEVAGVGDTQYF; CDR3 DNA: TGTGCCAGCAGCCCGGAAGTTGCGGGAGTGGGAGATACGCAGTATTTT
D gene: NA; J gene: TRBJ2-2; clone size: NA; V gene: TRBV6-2/TRBV6-3; CDR3 protein: CASSYGGLGNTGELFF; CDR3 DNA: TGTGCCAGCAGTTACGGTGGGCTAGGAAACACCGGGGAGCTGTTTTTT
D gene: NA; J gene: TRBJ1-5; clone size: NA; V gene: TRBV2; CDR3 protein: CASSEEVNQPQHF; CDR3 DNA: TGTGCCAGCAGTGAAGAGGTAAATCAGCCCCAGCATTTT
D gene: NA; J gene: TRBJ1-2; clone size: NA; V gene: TRBV6-2/TRBV6-3; CDR3 protein: CASSGRDGYTF; CDR3 DNA: TGTGCCAGCAGTGGAAGAGATGGCTACACCTTC
D gene: TRBD1; J gene: TRBJ1-2; clone size: NA; V gene: TRBV27; CDR3 protein: CASSFRTGAGGYTF; CDR3 DNA: TGTGCCAGCAGTTTTAGGACAGGGGCAGGCGGCTACACCTTC
D gene: NA; J gene: TRBJ2-7; clone size: NA; V gene: TRBV13; CDR3 protein: CASSPYGSLKGYEQYF; CDR3 DNA: TGTGCCAGCAGCCCATACGGGTCCTTAAAGGGCTACGAGCAGTACTTC
D gene: TRBD1; J gene: TRBJ1-6; clone size: NA; V gene: TRBV5-4; CDR3 protein: CASSPGQGATNSPLHF; CDR3 DNA: TGTGCCAGCAGCCCGGGACAGGGGGCGACTAATTCACCCCTCCACTTT
D gene: TRBD1; J gene: TRBJ1-1; clone size: NA; V gene: TRBV19; CDR3 protein: CASSIGASQGSNTEAFF; CDR3 DNA: TGTGCCAGTAGTATTGGGGCATCACAGGGGTCGAACACTGAAGCTTTCTTT
D gene: TRBD1; J gene: TRBJ2-1; clone size: NA; V gene: TRBV27; CDR3 protein: CASSRSDRDGEQFF; CDR3 DNA: TGTGCCAGCAGTAGATCGGACAGGGACGGTGAGCAGTTCTTC
D gene: NA; J gene: TRBJ2-1; clone size: NA; V gene: TRBV6-1; CDR3 protein: CASSEYVPMSSYNEQFF; CDR3 DNA: TGTGCCAGCAGTGAATACGTTCCGATGAGCTCCTACAATGAGCAGTTCTTC
D gene: TRBD1; J gene: TRBJ1-3; clone size: once; V gene: TRBV6-4; CDR3 protein: CASSDSTQSTGVGDTIYF; CDR3 DNA: TGTGCCAGCAGTGACTCAACCCAATCGACAGGGGTGGGAGACACCATATATTTT
D gene: TRBD1; J gene: TRBJ2-7; clone size: NA; V gene: TRBV5-1; CDR3 protein: CASSLGGQGTYEQYF; CDR3 DNA: TGCGCCAGCAGCTTGGGGGGACAGGGGACCTACGAGCAGTACTTC
D gene: NA; J gene: TRBJ1-4; clone size: NA; V gene: TRBV19; CDR3 protein: CASNGQRATNEKLFF; CDR3 DNA: TGTGCCAGTAACGGGCAGCGTGCAACTAATGAAAAACTGTTTTTT
D gene: TRBD2; J gene: TRBJ2-1; clone size: NA; V gene: TRBV2; CDR3 protein: CASSPRSGINNEQFF; CDR3 DNA: TGTGCCAGCAGCCCCCGGAGCGGGATAAACAATGAGCAGTTCTTC
D gene: TRBD1; J gene: TRBJ1-5; clone size: NA; V gene: TRBV19; CDR3 protein: CASTYRGGSNQPQHF; CDR3 DNA: TGTGCCAGTACCTACAGGGGAGGCAGCAATCAGCCCCAGCATTTT
D gene: TRBD1; J gene: TRBJ1-5; clone size: NA; V gene: TRBV5-5; CDR3 protein: CASSLTGGGNQPQHF; CDR3 DNA: TGTGCCAGCAGCTTAACAGGGGGCGGCAATCAGCCCCAGCATTTT
D gene: NA; J gene: TRBJ2-3; clone size: NA; V gene: TRBV5-1; CDR3 protein: CASSPTGLSTDTQYF; CDR3 DNA: TGCGCCAGCAGCCCGACAGGTTTGAGCACAGATACGCAGTATTTT
D gene: NA; J gene: TRBJ1-5; clone size: NA; V gene: TRBV4-1; CDR3 protein: CASSQEGRGQPQHF; CDR3 DNA: TGCGCCAGCAGCCAAGAAGGGAGGGGTCAGCCCCAGCATTTT
D gene: NA; J gene: TRBJ1-1; clone size: NA; V gene: TRBV7-7; CDR3 protein: CASSPLPGGTEAFF; CDR3 DNA: TGTGCCAGCAGCCCCTTACCGGGGGGCACTGAAGCTTTCTTT
D gene: NA; J gene: TRBJ2-1; clone size: NA; V gene: TRBV7-9; CDR3 protein: CASSLGHPNEQFF; CDR3 DNA: TGTGCCAGCAGCTTAGGCCATCCTAATGAGCAGTTCTTC
D gene: NA; J gene: TRBJ2-1; clone size: once; V gene: TRBV4-2; CDR3 protein: CASSRDLETGNEQFF; CDR3 DNA: TGTGCCAGCAGCCGAGACCTTGAAACGGGCAATGAGCAGTTCTTC
D gene: TRBD1; J gene: TRBJ1-1; clone size: NA; V gene: TRBV6-5; CDR3 protein: CASSYSGTGRTEAFF; CDR3 DNA: TGTGCCAGCAGTTACTCGGGGACAGGGAGAACTGAAGCTTTCTTT
D gene: TRBD1; J gene: TRBJ2-7; clone size: NA; V gene: TRBV7-3; CDR3 protein: CASSVSGGQGYEQYF; CDR3 DNA: TGTGCCAGCAGCGTATCAGGGGGACAGGGCTACGAGCAGTACTTC
D gene: TRBD1; J gene: TRBJ2-2; clone size: NA; V gene: TRBV5-1; CDR3 protein: CASSLIGTGDRELFF; CDR3 DNA: TGCGCCAGCAGCTTAATTGGGACAGGGGACAGGGAGCTGTTTTTT
D gene: NA; J gene: TRBJ1-5; clone size: NA; V gene: TRBV14; CDR3 protein: CASSRMTGPQHF; CDR3 DNA: TGTGCCAGCAGCCGCATGACAGGGCCCCAGCATTTT
D gene: NA; J gene: TRBJ2-1; clone size: once; V gene: TRBV11-1; CDR3 protein: CASSLGLASYNEQFF; CDR3 DNA: TGTGCCAGCAGCTTAGGGTTAGCGTCATACAATGAGCAGTTCTTC
D gene: NA; J gene: TRBJ1-1; clone size: once; V gene: TRBV28; CDR3 protein: CASRDPGHTEAFF; CDR3 DNA: TGTGCCAGCAGGGATCCAGGGCACACTGAAGCTTTCTTT
D gene: TRBD1; J gene: TRBJ2-7; clone size: NA; V gene: TRBV4-3; CDR3 protein: CASSPSDRDGREQYF; CDR3 DNA: TGCGCCAGCAGCCCATCGGACAGGGATGGTAGAGAGCAGTACTTC
D gene: NA; J gene: TRBJ2-7; clone size: NA; V gene: TRBV12-3/TRBV12-4; CDR3 protein: CASSVGRGYEQYF; CDR3 DNA: TGTGCCAGCAGTGTAGGCAGGGGTTACGAGCAGTACTTC
D gene: TRBD1; J gene: TRBJ2-7; clone size: once; V gene: TRBV19; CDR3 protein: CARQGSPSEQYF; CDR3 DNA: TGTGCCAGACAGGGGTCCCCCTCCGAGCAGTACTTC
D gene: TRBD1; J gene: TRBJ1-2; clone size: NA; V gene: TRBV7-9; CDR3 protein: CASRGQGYGYTF; CDR3 DNA: TGTGCCAGCAGAGGACAGGGGTACGGCTACACCTTC
D gene: TRBD2; J gene: TRBJ2-5; clone size: NA; V gene: TRBV11-2; CDR3 protein: CASSSWTSPFQYF; CDR3 DNA: TGTGCCAGCAGCTCCTGGACTAGCCCATTTCAGTACTTC
D gene: NA; J gene: TRBJ2-2; clone size: NA; V gene: TRBV7-2; CDR3 protein: CASSLAGTTTGELFF; CDR3 DNA: TGTGCCAGCAGCTTAGCCGGGACCACCACCGGGGAGCTGTTTTTT
D gene: NA; J gene: TRBJ1-3; clone size: once; V gene: TRBV4-1; CDR3 protein: CASSQPTGPDRNTIYF; CDR3 DNA: TGCGCCAGCAGCCAGCCTACCGGGCCCGACCGAAACACCATATATTTT
D gene: TRBD1; J gene: TRBJ1-1; clone size: NA; V gene: TRBV2; CDR3 protein: CASRQDRALSTEAFF; CDR3 DNA: TGTGCCAGCAGACAAGACAGGGCATTATCCACTGAAGCTTTCTTT
D gene: TRBD1; J gene: TRBJ1-1; clone size: NA; V gene: TRBV7-2; CDR3 protein: CASSLKSQGDTEAFF; CDR3 DNA: TGTGCCAGCAGCTTAAAGAGCCAGGGGGACACTGAAGCTTTCTTT
D gene: NA; J gene: TRBJ2-3; clone size: NA; V gene: TRBV12-5; CDR3 protein: CASGMELFRDTQYF; CDR3 DNA: TGTGCTAGTGGGATGGAACTATTTCGGGATACGCAGTATTTT
D gene: TRBD1; J gene: TRBJ1-1; clone size: NA; V gene: TRBV6-6; CDR3 protein: CASTRGTDYTEAFF; CDR3 DNA: TGTGCCAGCACCAGGGGGACAGACTACACTGAAGCTTTCTTT
D gene: TRBD2; J gene: TRBJ2-1; clone size: NA; V gene: TRBV5-1; CDR3 protein: CASSWGLAGEQFF; CDR3 DNA: TGCGCCAGCAGCTGGGGACTAGCGGGGGAGCAGTTCTTC
D gene: NA; J gene: TRBJ1-2; clone size: NA; V gene: TRBV18; CDR3 protein: CASSPSGAARVHF; CDR3 DNA: TGTGCCAGCTCACCAAGCGGCGCGGCACGGGTACACTTC